This passage covers 30 T cell receptor beta chains from one sample sequenced in a study of cytomegalovirus exposure and HLA in healthy donors. This PCR relied on a set of 60 Vbeta primers and 13 Jbeta primers. Profiling relied on immunoSEQ multiplex PCR, and the TCRdb table lists in-frame clones only, not all of them. The table records about 110,000 clones, roughly 72% of them present only once. Sequencing was carried out using PBMCs. These receptors all stem from a woman between 40 and 55 years old in good health and CMV-seropositive.

This rearrangement joins TRBV9 to TRBJ2-7, with 7 positions matching TRBD2. Germline V gene sequence: CDR1 SGDLS, CDR2 YYNGEE. The V gene end was trimmed by 1 base and the J gene end by 5 bases; junction bases not matched to a gene: 9. This CDR3 comprises 15 residues. CDR3 residues: CASSVWEGDKDEQYF. The CDR3 DNA is TGTGCCAGCAGCGTATGGGAGGGCGATAAGGACGAGCAGTACTTC.

This chain joins TRBV9 and TRBJ1-1, with D perhaps matching TRBD1 (6 bases). V was shortened by 3 bases and J by 3 bases, with 21 bases between the two germline ends. The CDR3 has 17 residues. Germline assignment: CDR1 SGDLS and CDR2 YYNGEE. The DNA for the CDR3 is TGTGCCAGCAGCGCGAGCCGGAACCAGCAGGGGCACACTGAAGCTTTCTTT. It specifies CASSASRNQQGHTEAFF.

This clone was seen a handful of times. V gene TRBV7-6 combines with J gene TRBJ2-5; 10 positions match TRBD2. This CDR3 has 16 amino acids. CDR1 SGHVS and CDR2 FNYEAQ come from the germline V gene. The junction had 6 bases not matched to a gene; V was cut back by 1 base and J by 4 bases. The CDR3: CASSLVPSGSAETQYF. The CDR3 coding sequence is TGTGCCAGCAGCTTAGTCCCTAGCGGGAGTGCAGAGACCCAGTACTTC.

This clone showed up just once. The rearrangement links TRBV7-3 to TRBJ2-3, with TRBD2 identical over 10 bases. Germline assignment: CDR1 SGHTA and CDR2 FQGTGA. J lost 3 bases, V lost 4 bases, and 10 bases had no gene match. This CDR3 spans 17 amino acids. DNA for the CDR3: TGTGCCAGCAGCTCCGCTAGCGGGAGTCCTAAGACAGATACGCAGTATTTT. It specifies CASSSASGSPKTDTQYF.

The rearrangement joins TRBV7-9 to TRBJ1-2; D might be TRBD1 (6 bases). CDR3 length: 15 amino acids. CDR1 and CDR2 from the germline V gene are SEHNR and FQNEAQ (reference sequence). V was pared by 0 bases and J by 4 bases, with 12 bases between. As DNA, the CDR3 is TGTGCCAGCAGCTTAGCTTCGACAGGCTTCTATGGCTACACCTTC. Amino acid sequence: CASSLASTGFYGYTF. The full variable domain, completed using reference TRBV7-9 and TRBJ1-2, is DTGVSQNPRHKITKRGQNVTFRCDPISEHNRLYWYRQTLGQGPEFLTYFQNEAQLEKSRLLSDRFSAERPKGSFSTLEIQRTEQGDSAMYLCASSLASTGFYGYTFGSGTRLTVV.

CDR3 sequence (DNA): TGTGCTAGCGGGGCAGGAGTAAACTACGAGCAGTACTTC. Translated, it gives CASGAGVNYEQYF. The chain carries TRBV5-4 and TRBJ2-7, with 8 bases identical to TRBD2. The germline V gene encodes CDR1 SGHNT and CDR2 YYREEE (reference sequence). This CDR3 is built from 13 residues.

This rearrangement joins TRBV2 to TRBJ1-5; D is undetermined. V was pared by 6 bases and J by 2 bases, with 14 bases between. CDR1 is SNHLY and CDR2 is FYNNEI in the germline V gene. CDR3 size: 15 residues. The CDR3 protein is CASRREGLRNQPQHF. The CDR3 DNA reads TGTGCCAGCAGGCGGGAGGGTTTACGCAATCAGCCCCAGCATTTT.

The chain couples TRBV7-2 to TRBJ2-5; the match to TRBD1 covers 9 bases. CDR1 and CDR2 (germline): SGHTA, FQGNSA. Germline trimming cut 5 bases from V and 2 bases from J; bases unmatched to any gene: 6. The CDR3 consists of 15 residues. CDR3 in DNA: TGTGCCAGCAGCCGCGGACAGGGGAGGCAAGAGACCCAGTACTTC. Protein sequence: CASSRGQGRQETQYF.

The CDR3 region has the DNA TGTGCCAGCTCACCCACACCGCCCTTGGCGGGAGGTGCCTACGAGCAGTACTTC. Its protein product is CASSPTPPLAGGAYEQYF. The rearrangement uses TRBV18 and TRBJ2-7, with 8 bases lining up with TRBD2. Germline lookup yields CDR1 KGHSH and CDR2 LQKENI. This CDR3 has 18 residues. The V and J ends lost 3 bases and 2 bases, in that order; junction bases with no gene match: 15.

The chain is built from TRBV6-1 and TRBJ1-5; 10 positions match TRBD1. The junction had 9 bases not matched to a gene; V was cut back by 8 bases and J by 5 bases. CDR3 length equals 15 residues. The germline CDR1 and CDR2 sequences are MNHNS and SASEGT. As DNA, the CDR3 is TGTGCCAGCCAAGGACAGGGGGTAACCCATCAGCCCCAGCATTTT. This encodes CASQGQGVTHQPQHF.

A single count supports this clone. V and J are TRBV6-5 and TRBJ1-1, with D uncertain. Germline CDR1 and CDR2: MNHEY and SVGAGI. Trimming cost V 6 bases and J 4 bases, with 18 bases left between them. This CDR3 region has 15 residues. In nucleotides, the CDR3 is TGTGCCAGCAGCCTGGACGGGAGCCGGGGCACTGAAGCTTTCTTT. Translation: CASSLDGSRGTEAFF.

The V call is TRBV14, the J call TRBJ1-2; D not resolved. Trimming removed 0 bases from V and 8 bases from J, with 16 bases in between. The length of the CDR3 is 15 residues. Per the germline V gene, CDR1 is SGHDN and CDR2 is FVKESK. The CDR3 bases are TGTGCCAGCAGCCAAGATCTGATCCTTCGGTGGGGCTACACCTTC. It specifies CASSQDLILRWGYTF.

The V gene is TRBV6-5, the J gene TRBJ1-1, with a weak D call TRBD1 (6 bases). Germline CDR1 reads MNHEY; CDR2 reads SVGAGI. The V and J ends lost 6 bases and 7 bases respectively, with 9 bases between them. This CDR3 is 11 amino acids long. CDR3 nucleotide sequence: TGTGCCAGCAGATTACAGGGTGAAGCTTTCTTT. Translating gives CASRLQGEAFF.

This clone was observed once. The rearrangement joins TRBV7-2 to TRBJ1-5; TRBD1 matches 8 bases. Germline V gene data show CDR1 as SGHTA and CDR2 as FQGNSA. The length of the CDR3 is 15 residues. The trim removed 5 bases at V and 2 bases at J, leaving 5 bases unmatched. CDR3 coding DNA: TGTGCCAGCAGCGACAGGGGCGGGGGCAATCAGCCCCAGCATTTT. Its protein product is CASSDRGGGNQPQHF.

The V call is TRBV27, the J call TRBJ2-3; D remains unclear. Germline V gives CDR1 MNHEY, CDR2 SMNVEV (reference sequence). V lost 5 bases to trimming and J lost 2 bases, with 8 bases between them. This CDR3 spans 13 amino acids. The CDR3 bases are TGTGCCAGCAGTGGCACGATCACAGATACGCAGTATTTT. This encodes CASSGTITDTQYF.

The rearrangement uses TRBV19 and TRBJ2-2, with a weak D call TRBD2 (5 bases). CDR1 and CDR2 from the germline V gene are LNHDA and SQIVND (reference sequence). The V and J ends lost 4 bases and 4 bases respectively, with 13 bases between them. CDR3 length: 15 amino acids. CDR3 sequence reads: CASSKWLARTGELFF. DNA for the CDR3: TGTGCCAGTAGTAAGTGGTTAGCGCGCACCGGGGAGCTGTTTTTT.

The rearrangement uses TRBV6-1 and TRBJ2-4; perhaps TRBD1 as D (5 bases). Trimming pared 4 bases from V and 1 base from J, leaving 11 bases between. The germline gives CDR1 MNHNS, CDR2 SASEGT. CDR3 size: 15 residues. The CDR3 nucleotides are TGTGCCAGCAGTGGCGCAGGGTTGGCCAAAAACATTCAGTACTTC. This sequence encodes CASSGAGLAKNIQYF.

The V gene is TRBV29-1, the J gene TRBJ2-1; TRBD2 agrees at 11 bases. Germline-derived CDR1 and CDR2 are SQVTM and ANQGSEA. The CDR3 totals 14 residues. The junction had 7 bases not matched to a gene; V was cut back by 6 bases and J by 6 bases. The chain's CDR3 is CSVRPGTSGNEQFF. The DNA of the CDR3 is TGCAGCGTCCGTCCCGGGACTAGCGGCAATGAGCAGTTCTTC.

The chain uses TRBV4-1 and TRBJ1-6; D uncertain. Trimming removed 0 bases from V and 8 bases from J, with 11 bases in between. The CDR3 contains 15 residues. In germline, CDR1 is MGHRA, CDR2 YSYEKL. For the CDR3, the DNA is TGCGCCAGCAGCCAAGAGCCCGGGTTGGATTCACCCCTCCACTTT. Protein sequence: CASSQEPGLDSPLHF.

The chain couples TRBV4-3 to TRBJ2-5; no clear D gene. There are 12 residues in the CDR3. Trimming removed 5 bases from V and 4 bases from J, with 8 bases in between. The germline CDR1 and CDR2 sequences are LGHNA and YSLEER. CDR3 amino acids: CASSTPGETQYF. For the CDR3, the DNA is TGCGCCAGCAGCACGCCCGGAGAGACCCAGTACTTC.

The chain links TRBV4-1 to TRBJ1-5; a possible D gene is TRBD1 (5 bases). CDR1 and CDR2 (germline): MGHRA, YSYEKL. With 4 bases removed from V and 3 bases from J, the gap between germline ends came to 13 bases. This CDR3 comprises 15 residues. This chain's CDR3 is CASSREGQFNQPQHF. The CDR3 region has the DNA TGCGCCAGCAGCCGAGAGGGGCAGTTCAATCAGCCCCAGCATTTT.

V is TRBV9 and J is TRBJ2-5, with a tentative D call TRBD2 (6 bases). V was clipped by 5 bases and J by 7 bases, with 12 bases between them. This CDR3 contains 12 residues. Germline-derived CDR1 and CDR2 are SGDLS and YYNGEE. The CDR3 nucleotides are TGTGCCAGCAGTAGGGACTCCTCGACCCAGTACTTC. As protein: CASSRDSSTQYF.

The chain employs TRBV11-3 and TRBJ2-1; 8 bases align to TRBD1. J gave up 8 bases and V 4 bases, and 7 bases lay outside the gene matches. CDR1 is SGHNT and CDR2 is YENEEA in the germline V gene. CDR3 length: 14 amino acids. Here the CDR3 DNA reads TGTGCCAGCAGCTCCGGACAGGGTAGGGATGAGCAGTTCTTC. Protein: CASSSGQGRDEQFF.

This chain joins TRBV2 and TRBJ1-2; D possibly corresponds to TRBD1 (5 bases). Trimming took off 3 bases at V and 4 bases at J, with 24 bases between the two ends. The CDR3 loop spans 18 amino acids. The germline V gene has CDR1 SNHLY and CDR2 FYNNEI. CDR3 residues: CASSEGGVGAPAIYGYTF. Written as DNA, the CDR3 is TGTGCCAGCAGTGAGGGGGGGGTAGGAGCCCCAGCGATCTATGGCTACACCTTC.

For the CDR3, the DNA is TGTGCCAGCAGTGAAAGGGGGGGCATGAACACTGAAGCTTTCTTT. Residues: CASSERGGMNTEAFF. The chain is built from TRBV2 and TRBJ1-1; tentative D call: TRBD1 (6 bases). This CDR3 comprises 15 residues. V was clipped by 2 bases and J by 0 bases, with 10 bases between them. Germline CDR1 reads SNHLY; CDR2 reads FYNNEI.

The chain employs TRBV4-3 and TRBJ1-1, with 9 nucleotides matching TRBD1. CDR1 and CDR2 from the germline V gene are LGHNA and YSLEER. The V gene end was trimmed by 3 bases and the J gene end by 7 bases; junction bases not matched to a gene: 9. This CDR3 region has 15 residues. In nucleotides, the CDR3 is TGCGCCAGCAGCCAGGGGGGGACAGGGCACGGTGAAGCTTTCTTT. Residues: CASSQGGTGHGEAFF.

This clone was seen a single time. This chain uses TRBV5-1 with TRBJ2-1; D may be TRBD2 (5 bases). V was cut by 0 bases and J by 8 bases, with 15 bases left in between. The CDR3 consists of 15 residues. Germline CDR1 is SGHRS and CDR2 is YFSETQ. The CDR3 protein is CASSLETAVRDEQFF. DNA for the CDR3: TGCGCCAGCAGCTTGGAAACAGCGGTTAGGGATGAGCAGTTCTTC.

In this sample, this clone turned up a few times. The chain is built from TRBV27 and TRBJ1-4, with TRBD1 matching over 10 bases. The CDR3 sequence is 15 residues long. V lost 6 bases to trimming and J lost 8 bases; unmatched junction nucleotides: 9. Germline CDR1 reads MNHEY; CDR2 reads SMNVEV (reference sequence). The CDR3 nucleotides are TGTGCCAGCAGGGGACAGGGGCGAGGAAGAGAAAAACTGTTTTTT. It codes for CASRGQGRGREKLFF.

This rearrangement joins TRBV5-4 to TRBJ2-5; possible D gene TRBD2, 5 bases. The germline V and J ends were trimmed by 2 bases and 9 bases, with 14 bases remaining between them. CDR1 SGHNT and CDR2 YYREEE come from the germline V gene (reference sequence). There are 13 residues in the CDR3. Written as DNA, the CDR3 is TGTGCCAGCAGCTTCCTTACTAGTCAGGCCCAGTACTTC. As protein: CASSFLTSQAQYF.

The V gene is TRBV4-3, the J gene TRBJ1-6; 7 bases align to TRBD1. Germline trimming cut 1 base from V and 0 bases from J; bases unmatched to any gene: 6. From germline, CDR1 is LGHNA and CDR2 YSLEER. The length of the CDR3 is 18 residues. This CDR3 reads CASSQVGGTFSYNSPLHF. Written as DNA, the CDR3 is TGCGCCAGCAGCCAAGTAGGGGGCACCTTCTCCTATAATTCACCCCTCCACTTT.